The 30 T cell receptor beta chains reported below all come from one sample, sequenced in a study of T-cell memory formation after mild COVID-19. A single record per CDR3 protein comes from TCRdb applying MiXCR to the 5' RACE reads. In the table there are 150,000 to 200,000 distinct CDR3 sequences, about 14% of which are singletons. The sequenced material came from PBMCs or a T cell subset sorted from them (not recorded which). The source is an adult woman who had mild COVID-19 (a few samples of this study predate the infection). Cell type and time point are not known.

The genes are TRBV27 and TRBJ2-5; TRBD1 matches at 9 bases. The CDR3 totals 16 residues. Germline CDR1 MNHEY, CDR2 SMNVEV (reference sequence). Germline trimming cut 6 bases from V and 2 bases from J; bases unmatched to any gene: 10. CDR3 sequence: CASSPLTGGGQETQYF. In DNA form, the CDR3 reads TGTGCCAGCAGCCCACTAACAGGGGGCGGACAAGAGACCCAGTACTTC.

V and J are TRBV28 and TRBJ2-2, with 7 bases that match TRBD2. From germline, CDR1 is MDHEN and CDR2 SYDVKM. After removal of 2 bases from V and 6 bases from J, the junction contained 3 bases not matched to a gene. The CDR3 totals 14 residues. CDR3 loop: CASSLVGGSGELFF. The CDR3 DNA follows: TGTGCCAGCAGTTTAGTCGGGGGGTCCGGGGAGCTGTTTTTT. The variable domain in full, completed from reference TRBV28 and TRBJ2-2, reads DVKVTQSSRYLVKRTGEKVFLECVQDMDHENMFWYRQDPGLGLRLIYFSYDVKMKEKGDIPEGYSVSREKKERFSLILESASTNQTSMYLCASSLVGGSGELFFGEGSRLTVL.

This clonotype was observed a handful of times. This chain links TRBV30 with TRBJ1-1; the D is unclear. Trimming cost V 0 bases and J 0 bases, with 8 bases left between them. Germline loops: CDR1 GTSNPN, CDR2 SVGIG (reference sequence). The CDR3 runs to 14 residues. The CDR3 DNA follows: TGTGCCTGGAGTGTGCCAGGTTTGAACACTGAAGCTTTCTTT. This codes for CAWSVPGLNTEAFF.

This clonotype came up a few times. The chain uses TRBV12-3 or TRBV12-4 and TRBJ2-3; the D call may be TRBD1 or TRBD2 (5 bases each). Trimming stripped 7 bases from V and 2 bases from J, with 19 bases between. The CDR3 is 16 residues long. Here the CDR3 DNA reads TGTGCCAGCAAGACGGGGCCCCCCCAGTTCACAGATACGCAGTATTTT. As protein: CASKTGPPQFTDTQYF.

This clonotype has only a few counts. This rearrangement joins TRBV14 to TRBJ2-7; 9 positions agree with TRBD1. J gave up 1 base and V 4 bases, and 5 bases lay outside the gene matches. Germline V gene lookup returns CDR1 SGHDN and CDR2 FVKESK. The CDR3 extends over 15 amino acids. The CDR3 protein is CASSRRTGVSYEQYF. CDR3 DNA sequence: TGTGCCAGCAGCCGAAGGACAGGGGTATCCTACGAGCAGTACTTC.

The table lists this clonotype with a few counts. The chain carries TRBV20-1 and TRBJ2-5; D possibly corresponds to TRBD2 (5 bases). Trimming took off 1 base at V and 2 bases at J, with 14 bases between the two ends. This CDR3 has 15 amino acids. Per germline, CDR1 DFQATT and CDR2 SNEGSKA (reference sequence). The CDR3 loop reads CSARGWGAGQETQYF. In DNA, the CDR3 is TGCAGTGCTAGAGGCTGGGGAGCAGGTCAAGAGACCCAGTACTTC.

The gene calls are TRBV2 and TRBJ1-4; D gene ambiguous. The length of the CDR3 is 13 residues. Germline V gene lookup returns CDR1 SNHLY and CDR2 FYNNEI. Trimming took off 7 bases at V and 17 bases at J, with 23 bases between the two ends. The CDR3 DNA follows: TGTGCCAGCACCACACCGCGACGGATGGAGGGTTTTTTT. Residues: CASTTPRRMEGFF.

This clonotype was detected a few times. This chain connects TRBV4-3 to TRBJ2-3; D not certain. The V gene lost 0 bases and the J gene lost 1 base, with 8 bases spanning the gap. Germline V gene sequence: CDR1 LGHNA, CDR2 YSLEER. CDR3 length equals 15 residues. As DNA, the CDR3 is TGCGCCAGCAGCCAAGATAATGCGGGCACAGATACGCAGTATTTT. Its translation is CASSQDNAGTDTQYF.

Only a few counts were recorded for this clonotype. The V gene is TRBV3-1, the J gene TRBJ2-3; D assignment may be TRBD1 or TRBD2 (5 bases each). Per germline, CDR1 LGHDT and CDR2 YNNKEL (reference sequence). CDR3 length equals 15 residues. The germline V and J ends were trimmed by 5 bases and 0 bases, with 12 bases remaining between them. The CDR3 sequence: CASSRGPVSTDTQYF. The DNA for the CDR3 is TGTGCCAGCAGCAGGGGACCGGTTAGCACAGATACGCAGTATTTT.

The chain combines TRBV7-9 with TRBJ2-3; the match to TRBD2 covers 12 bases. Germline V CDR1 and CDR2: SEHNR, FQNEAQ (reference sequence). The CDR3 consists of 15 residues. J lost 2 bases, V lost 4 bases, and 1 base had no gene match. The CDR3 DNA is TGTGCCAGCAGCTCTAGCGGGAGGGCCACAGATACGCAGTATTTT. Translating gives CASSSSGRATDTQYF.

This clonotype turned up a few times. The chain has TRBV9 and TRBJ2-3; 8 nucleotides align to TRBD2. Germline V gene sequence: CDR1 SGDLS, CDR2 YYNGEE. Unmatched junction bases numbered 5, after V lost 0 bases and J lost 2 bases. The CDR3 totals 16 residues. The CDR3 region is CASSVEGGRPTDTQYF. CDR3 bases: TGTGCCAGCAGCGTAGAGGGCGGGAGGCCCACAGATACGCAGTATTTT.

This clonotype was counted many times. CDR3 loop: CASSWRQGRNEQFF. The CDR3 bases are TGTGCCAGCAGCTGGAGACAGGGAAGGAATGAGCAGTTCTTC. The V gene is TRBV7-2, the J gene TRBJ2-1; 7 bases are a match to TRBD1. CDR1 and CDR2 (germline): SGHTA, FQGNSA. The length of the CDR3 is 14 residues. V shed 4 bases, J shed 7 bases, and the junction held 7 bases outside the gene matches.

This clonotype was counted between two and nine times. This chain uses TRBV7-2 with TRBJ2-7; 8 nucleotides line up with TRBD2. The trim removed 2 bases at V and 2 bases at J, leaving 8 bases unmatched. The germline V gene has CDR1 SGHTA and CDR2 FQGNSA. CDR3 size: 16 residues. The CDR3 reads CASSLTGGGDPYEQYF. The CDR3 DNA reads as TGTGCCAGCAGCTTAACGGGAGGGGGGGATCCCTACGAGCAGTACTTC. The whole variable domain, filled in from reference TRBV7-2 and TRBJ2-7, reads GAGVSQSPSNKVTEKGKDVELRCDPISGHTALYWYRQSLGQGLEFLIYFQGNSAPDKSGLPSDRFSAERTGGSVSTLTIQRTQQEDSAVYLCASSLTGGGDPYEQYFGPGTRLTVT.

The genes are TRBV7-9 and TRBJ2-7; D remains ambiguous. The V end was cut by 2 bases, the J end by 7 bases, with 6 bases between. The CDR3 length is 11 residues. The germline V gene encodes CDR1 SEHNR and CDR2 FQNEAQ (reference sequence). The CDR3 bases are TGTGCCAGCAGCTTATCTGATGAGCAGTACTTC. Amino acids: CASSLSDEQYF.

This clonotype was recorded a few times. The chain employs TRBV11-1 and TRBJ2-4; no firm D call. Germline V CDR1 and CDR2: SGHAT, FQDESV (reference sequence). Trimming removed 5 bases from V and 0 bases from J, with 20 bases in between. The CDR3 extends over 18 amino acids. CDR3 nucleotides: TGTGCCAGCAGCCTCGCAGTTTACCCGGACGGAGCCAAAAACATTCAGTACTTC. Translated: CASSLAVYPDGAKNIQYF.

V is TRBV3-1 and J is TRBJ2-2; the match to TRBD2 covers 9 bases. J was trimmed by 4 bases and V by 0 bases; bases with no gene match: 6. The CDR3 runs to 17 residues. The germline V gene has CDR1 LGHDT and CDR2 YNNKEL (reference sequence). The CDR3 loop reads CASSQEWREGGTGELFF. The CDR3 DNA reads as TGTGCCAGCAGCCAAGAGTGGCGGGAGGGCGGCACCGGGGAGCTGTTTTTT.

This clonotype occurred a few times. The V and J genes are TRBV7-3 and TRBJ2-5, with a tentative D call TRBD1 (7 bases). V was pared by 4 bases and J by 5 bases, with 23 bases between. Germline values: CDR1 SGHTA, CDR2 FQGTGA. This CDR3 is built from 17 residues. CDR3 coding DNA: TGTGCCAGCAGCTCCGGTAGCGGTCCTCCAGGGGGGGAGACCCAGTACTTC. Amino acids: CASSSGSGPPGGETQYF.

This chain links TRBV4-2 with TRBJ1-1; maybe TRBD1 (5 bases). The V end was cut by 1 base, the J end by 0 bases, with 9 bases between. The CDR3 covers 15 residues. Germline V gene lookup returns CDR1 LGHNA and CDR2 YNFKEQ. CDR3 sequence: CASSQVGTLNTEAFF. CDR3 nucleotide sequence: TGTGCCAGCAGCCAAGTTGGGACGTTGAACACTGAAGCTTTCTTT.

This clonotype has at least ten counts. This chain connects TRBV7-6 to TRBJ2-1, with TRBD1 identical over 9 bases. This CDR3 has 18 residues. Losses at the gene ends were 1 base for V and 3 bases for J; bases not matched to a gene: 10. Germline CDR1 reads SGHVS; CDR2 reads FNYEAQ. CDR3: CASSLVPDGQGYYNEQFF. For the CDR3, the DNA is TGTGCCAGCAGCTTAGTCCCAGATGGACAGGGGTACTACAATGAGCAGTTCTTC.

This chain connects TRBV5-5 to TRBJ2-3; 9 bases agree with TRBD1. The J segment lost 2 bases and the V segment lost 0 bases, leaving 4 bases of the junction unmatched. The CDR3 has 16 residues. Germline-derived CDR1 and CDR2 are SGHKS and YYEKEE (reference sequence). CDR3 protein: CASSLGQGGVTDTQYF. CDR3 nucleotides: TGTGCCAGCAGCTTGGGACAGGGGGGCGTCACAGATACGCAGTATTTT.

This clonotype was seen only a few times. This chain uses TRBV24-1 with TRBJ2-5; 10 bases agree with TRBD1. Germline loops: CDR1 KGHDR, CDR2 SFDVKD. The CDR3 has 17 amino acids. With 4 bases clipped from V and 3 bases from J, the junction kept 10 bases outside the gene matches. In DNA form, the CDR3 reads TGTGCCACCAGTGACCAGGCCGGGACAGGGGACAAAGAGACCCAGTACTTC. Its protein is CATSDQAGTGDKETQYF.

This clonotype came up a few times. This chain's CDR3 is CASSPPLGGPAYEQYF. DNA of the CDR3: TGTGCCAGCAGTCCTCCTTTAGGGGGTCCGGCCTACGAGCAGTACTTC. The J gene is TRBJ2-7, the V gene TRBV27, with D perhaps TRBD1 (6 bases). The V end was cut by 5 bases, the J end by 2 bases, with 19 bases between. This CDR3 spans 16 amino acids. Germline CDR1 MNHEY, CDR2 SMNVEV (reference sequence).

This clonotype was seen repeatedly, ten times or more. V is TRBV29-1 and J is TRBJ2-5; 16 bases are a match to TRBD2. Losses at the gene ends were 6 bases for V and 4 bases for J; bases not matched to a gene: 11. The germline gives CDR1 SQVTM, CDR2 ANQGSEA. The CDR3 consists of 17 residues. As DNA, the CDR3 is TGCAGCGTCAACCCGGGACTAGCGGGAGGGCCGAGAGAGACCCAGTACTTC. This sequence encodes CSVNPGLAGGPRETQYF.

This chain uses TRBV4-1 with TRBJ1-1, with D unclear. Germline CDR1 and CDR2: MGHRA and YSYEKL. The length of the CDR3 is 13 residues. Trimming shortened V by 1 base and J by 10 bases, and 13 bases separated the two germline ends. The CDR3 is CASSQGPSQGAFF. The CDR3 DNA is TGCGCCAGCAGCCAAGGACCCAGCCAAGGAGCTTTCTTT.

The genes are TRBV6-5 and TRBJ2-7; 9 positions match TRBD1. In germline, CDR1 is MNHEY, CDR2 SVGAGI. V trimming: 6 bases; J trimming: 6 bases; junction bases outside the gene matches: 3. CDR3 length equals 12 residues. CDR3 residues: CASRPTGGEQYF. For the CDR3, the DNA is TGTGCCAGCAGGCCGACAGGGGGCGAGCAGTACTTC.

V is TRBV10-3 and J is TRBJ2-7, with 8 positions matching TRBD1. CDR3 length: 15 amino acids. V was pared by 4 bases and J by 2 bases, with 7 bases of the junction left unmatched. Germline V gives CDR1 ENHRY, CDR2 SYGVKD. CDR3 DNA sequence: TGTGCCATCAGTGGGACAGGGAGACCTACCTACGAGCAGTACTTC. Protein: CAISGTGRPTYEQYF.

The genes are TRBV20-1 and TRBJ2-1; TRBD1 matches 8 bases. Germline CDR1 and CDR2: DFQATT and SNEGSKA (reference sequence). Trimming removed 6 bases from V and 6 bases from J; junction bases left unmatched: 4. CDR3 size: 12 residues. The CDR3 protein is CSAGTGLNEQFF. The CDR3 DNA sequence: TGCAGTGCAGGGACAGGTCTCAATGAGCAGTTCTTC.

This clonotype was found a few times. This chain joins TRBV5-4 and TRBJ2-6; 8 nucleotides match TRBD1. Germline loops: CDR1 SGHNT, CDR2 YYREEE (reference sequence). Unmatched junction bases numbered 8, after V lost 4 bases and J lost 2 bases. CDR3 length: 17 amino acids. In nucleotides, the CDR3 is TGTGCCAGCAGCCCCGGGACAGGCAACACTGGGGCCAACGTCCTGACTTTC. Its translation is CASSPGTGNTGANVLTF.

This clonotype was seen just once. The genes are TRBV6-6 and TRBJ1-4; no clear D. The V gene's germline CDR1 is MNHNY and CDR2 SVGAGI (reference sequence). V was trimmed by 0 bases and J by 7 bases, leaving 18 bases between them. This CDR3 comprises 17 residues. The DNA of the CDR3 is TGTGCCAGCAGTTACTCTATAGAGGGCACCCCGGGTGAAAAACTGTTTTTT. It codes for CASSYSIEGTPGEKLFF.

This clonotype was seen more than once but under ten times. This chain connects TRBV6-5 to TRBJ2-6; 8 nucleotides agree with TRBD2. Per germline, CDR1 MNHEY and CDR2 SVGAGI. This CDR3 is 19 amino acids long. Trimming took 0 bases from V and 0 from J; bases not matched to a gene: 7. CDR3 protein: CASSYSRASGFSGANVLTF. The CDR3, as DNA: TGTGCCAGCAGTTACTCTAGGGCTAGCGGGTTCTCTGGGGCCAACGTCCTGACTTTC.